These 20 T cell receptor beta chains originate from one sample sequenced in a study of T cell responses to AZD1222 COVID-19 vaccine. Measured with immunoSEQ multiplex PCR; TCRdb has only the in-frame clones, and not every one. This sample has 100,000 or so clones, with around nine tenths found just once. The starting material was peripheral blood, obtained on day 0 of AZD1222 vaccination. These receptor sequences come from an adult in good health.

In this sample, this clone turned up a few times. The V call is TRBV29-1, the J call TRBJ1-4; D uncertain. The V end lost 6 bases, the J end lost 5 bases, and 13 bases lay between the germline ends. Germline CDR1 and CDR2: SQVTM and ANQGSEA. This CDR3 region has 13 residues. The CDR3 spells CSVARTNNEKLFF. The CDR3 coding sequence is TGCAGCGTCGCCAGGACCAACAATGAAAAACTGTTTTTT.

The V and J genes are TRBV2 and TRBJ1-5; D gene unclear. The CDR3 has 12 residues. In germline, CDR1 is SNHLY, CDR2 FYNNEI. V gave up 2 bases and J gave up 12 bases, with 11 bases separating them. CDR3 region: CASSESGLGQHF. The CDR3 region has the DNA TGTGCCAGCAGTGAATCCGGGCTGGGCCAGCATTTT.

The chain recombines TRBV6-4 with TRBJ1-1; a possible D gene is TRBD1 (6 bases). Germline V CDR1 and CDR2: MRHNA, SNTAGT. The CDR3 runs 14 residues. V lost 7 bases and J 5 bases, leaving 17 bases between the germline ends. In DNA form, the CDR3 reads TGTGCCAGCAAGGCTGACCAGGGGAGGACTGAAGCTTTCTTT. This codes for CASKADQGRTEAFF.

The chain employs TRBV11-2 and TRBJ1-1, with 7 bases aligning to TRBD1. CDR1 is SGHAT and CDR2 is FQNNGV in the germline V gene. This CDR3 is 15 amino acids long. Trimming cost V 3 bases and J 5 bases; bases outside gene matches: 9. The CDR3 sequence: CASSFGPDRATEAFF. CDR3 DNA: TGTGCCAGCAGCTTCGGTCCCGACAGGGCAACTGAAGCTTTCTTT.

V gene TRBV7-7 combines with J gene TRBJ2-6; no firm D call. Germline-derived CDR1 and CDR2 are SSHAT and FNYEAQ (reference sequence). The CDR3 length is 13 residues. V was cut by 0 bases and J by 3 bases, with 0 bases left in between. The CDR3 DNA is TGTGCCAGCAGCTTAGCTGGGGCCAACGTCCTGACTTTC. It is translated as CASSLAGANVLTF.

This rearrangement joins TRBV7-2 to TRBJ1-1; D remains unclear. CDR3 length: 15 residues. CDR1 is SGHTA, CDR2 FQGNSA, per germline. Trimming took off 2 bases at V and 4 bases at J, with 14 bases between the two ends. For the CDR3, the DNA is TGTGCCAGCAGCTTATTGGAGGGTGGGAGCACTGAAGCTTTCTTT. This encodes CASSLLEGGSTEAFF.

The chain recombines TRBV30 with TRBJ2-7; D perhaps matches TRBD2 (5 bases). Trimming pared 2 bases from V and 5 bases from J, leaving 10 bases between. Germline V gives CDR1 GTSNPN, CDR2 SVGIG (reference sequence). CDR3 size: 12 residues. This CDR3 reads CAWSSTRDEQYF. The DNA for the CDR3 is TGTGCCTGGAGTTCAACTAGGGACGAGCAGTACTTC. Full variable domain (outside the CDR3, taken from reference TRBV30 and TRBJ2-7): SQTIHQWPATLVQPVGSPLSLECTVEGTSNPNLYWYRQAAGRGLQLLFYSVGIGQISSEVPQNLSASRPQDRQFILSSKKLLLSDSGFYLCAWSSTRDEQYFGPGTRLTVT.

V is TRBV5-4 and J is TRBJ2-3; 8 bases align to TRBD2. Germline assignment: CDR1 SGHNT and CDR2 YYREEE (reference sequence). The J segment lost 1 base and the V segment lost 2 bases, leaving 9 bases of the junction unmatched. The CDR3 has 17 amino acids. Written as DNA, the CDR3 is TGTGCCAGCAGCTTATCCGGCGAGCGGGGGCGCACAGATACGCAGTATTTT. Residues: CASSLSGERGRTDTQYF.

The CDR3 loop reads CASSAQQGVNYGYTF. The CDR3 nucleotides read TGTGCCAGTAGTGCCCAACAGGGTGTTAACTATGGCTACACCTTC. This sequence joins TRBV19 and TRBJ1-2; tentative D call: TRBD1 (6 bases). The V gene's germline CDR1 is LNHDA and CDR2 SQIVND (reference sequence). CDR3 size: 15 residues. V was shortened by 5 bases and J by 1 base, with 14 bases between the two germline ends. The full variable domain, rest sourced from reference TRBV19 and TRBJ1-2, is DGGITQSPKYLFRKEGQNVTLSCEQNLNHDAMYWYRQDPGQGLRLIYYSQIVNDFQKGDIAEGYSVSREKKESFPLTVTSAQKNPTAFYLCASSAQQGVNYGYTFGSGTRLTVV.

A few counts support this clone. J is TRBJ1-5 and V is TRBV6-6; 8 positions match TRBD1. V was clipped by 11 bases and J by 6 bases; unmatched bases: 12. CDR1 is MNHNY, CDR2 SVGAGI, per germline (reference sequence). The CDR3 totals 14 residues. As DNA, the CDR3 is TGTGCCTGCTCCGGGACAGGAAGCGTTCAGCCCCAGCATTTT. It translates to CACSGTGSVQPQHF.

The chain couples TRBV6-4 to TRBJ1-4, with 9 positions matching TRBD1. CDR3 length: 17 residues. V trimming: 3 bases; J trimming: 8 bases; junction bases outside the gene matches: 13. Germline values: CDR1 MRHNA, CDR2 SNTAGT. The CDR3 nucleotides are TGTGCCAGCAGTGAGGACCCCGAGTGGGACAGGGAGGAAAAACTGTTTTTT. Translated: CASSEDPEWDREEKLFF.

V usage is TRBV7-9 and J usage is TRBJ1-2; 7 bases are shared with TRBD1. Germline CDR1 reads SEHNR; CDR2 reads FQNEAQ (reference sequence). The CDR3 has 15 residues. V lost 4 bases, J lost 4 bases, and 9 bases stayed unmatched. The CDR3, as DNA: TGTGCCAGCAGCTCCCGAGGACAGGACCCCTATGGCTACACCTTC. Its translation: CASSSRGQDPYGYTF.

The chain recombines TRBV18 with TRBJ2-7; D not certain. V was pared by 1 base and J by 4 bases, with 14 bases between. CDR1 and CDR2 (germline): KGHSH, LQKENI. This CDR3 has 15 amino acids. The CDR3 sequence: CASSPQELVVYEQYF. DNA of the CDR3: TGTGCCAGCTCACCACAGGAGCTCGTAGTATACGAGCAGTACTTC.

The chain carries TRBV6-5 and TRBJ1-1, with D unclear. Germline loops: CDR1 MNHEY, CDR2 SVGAGI. The V end lost 2 bases, the J end lost 4 bases, and 14 bases lay between the germline ends. The CDR3 is 15 residues long. DNA for the CDR3: TGTGCCAGCAGTTACGGCCGGTCTAGAGGCACTGAAGCTTTCTTT. Protein product: CASSYGRSRGTEAFF.

This CDR3 is CASSYRVAGNQPQHF. The DNA for the CDR3 is TGTGCCAGCAGCTACAGGGTAGCTGGCAATCAGCCCCAGCATTTT. The chain links TRBV5-6 to TRBJ1-5; TRBD1 might be the D (6 bases). This CDR3 comprises 15 residues. Trimming removed 3 bases from V and 2 bases from J, with 12 bases in between. Germline V CDR1 and CDR2: SGHDT, YYEEEE. Full variable domain (outside the CDR3, taken from reference TRBV5-6 and TRBJ1-5): DAGVTQSPTHLIKTRGQQVTLRCSPKSGHDTVSWYQQALGQGPQFIFQYYEEEERQRGNFPDRFSGHQFPNYSSELNVNALLLGDSALYLCASSYRVAGNQPQHFGDGTRLSIL.

This clone was seen only once. This rearrangement joins TRBV2 to TRBJ2-2; the D call may be TRBD1 or TRBD2 (5 bases each). V was cut by 7 bases and J by 7 bases, with 16 bases left in between. The CDR3 sequence is 14 residues long. Per germline, CDR1 SNHLY and CDR2 FYNNEI. The CDR3 loop is CASTQLGEGGELFF. The DNA of the CDR3 is TGTGCCAGCACCCAATTGGGGGAAGGCGGGGAGCTGTTTTTT.

J is TRBJ1-2 and V is TRBV9; 7 nucleotides align to TRBD1. V shed 4 bases, J shed 4 bases, and the junction held 10 bases outside the gene matches. CDR1 SGDLS and CDR2 YYNGEE come from the germline V gene. The CDR3 has 15 residues. CDR3 in amino acids: CASSPSGGPGYGYTF. The CDR3 DNA sequence: TGTGCCAGCAGCCCCTCAGGGGGGCCGGGCTATGGCTACACCTTC.

CDR3 region: CASSQGSLAGLTQETQYF. The CDR3 DNA reads as TGCGCCAGCAGCCAAGGAAGTTTAGCGGGGCTTACTCAAGAGACCCAGTACTTC. The chain couples TRBV4-1 to TRBJ2-5; 8 bases are a match to TRBD2. There are 18 residues in the CDR3. CDR1 is MGHRA, CDR2 YSYEKL, per germline. The V and J ends lost 1 base and 2 bases, in that order; junction bases with no gene match: 12.

This clone was observed once. The V gene is TRBV18, the J gene TRBJ2-1, with 9 bases identical to TRBD2. Germline loops: CDR1 KGHSH, CDR2 LQKENI. Trimming at V came to 1 base and at J to 15 bases, leaving 10 bases not matched to a gene. CDR3 size: 14 residues. In nucleotides, the CDR3 is TGTGCCAGCTCACCACTGGTGGCTAGCGGGGAGTCGTTCTTC. Its translation: CASSPLVASGESFF.

This chain connects TRBV28 to TRBJ1-2; no clear D gene. There are 11 residues in the CDR3. The ends were cut back, 8 bases at V and 2 bases at J, with 6 bases in the middle. CDR1 and CDR2 (germline): MDHEN, SYDVKM. This chain's CDR3 is CASGPNYGYTF. DNA of the CDR3: TGTGCCAGCGGCCCGAACTATGGCTACACCTTC.